The TCR beta chain under discussion was sequenced for a study of T cell changes during pregnancy in multiple sclerosis. Generated by immunoSEQ multiplex PCR, the TCRdb table keeps only in-frame clones and is missing some. The sample shows 38,000 or so clones, 90% to 95% of them seen only once. V was trimmed by 4 bases and J by 4 bases, leaving 10 bases between them. This CDR3 comprises 14 residues. Germline CDR1 is MNHNY and CDR2 is SVGAGI (reference sequence). The chain combines TRBV6-6 with TRBJ2-2; D gene ambiguous. This receptor was taken from a female donor with multiple sclerosis, enrolled in a pregnancy study. The sequencing used CD8+ T cells from peripheral blood mononuclear cells, collected before pregnancy. The CDR3 DNA is TGTGCCAGCAGTTTTCTAGAATCCACCGGGGAGCTGTTTTTT. Protein: CASSFLESTGELFF.